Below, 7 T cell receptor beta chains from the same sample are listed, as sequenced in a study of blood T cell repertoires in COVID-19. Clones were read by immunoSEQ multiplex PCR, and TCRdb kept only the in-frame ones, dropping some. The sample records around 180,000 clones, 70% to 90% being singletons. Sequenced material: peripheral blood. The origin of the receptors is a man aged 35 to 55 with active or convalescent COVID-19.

The CDR3 nucleotides are TGTGCCAGCAGCAGGGAGAGGAGTAATTCACCCCTCCACTTT. Translation: CASSRERSNSPLHF. This sequence joins TRBV5-4 and TRBJ1-6, with no clear D. Germline CDR1 is SGHNT and CDR2 is YYREEE (reference sequence). V gave up 4 bases and J gave up 6 bases, with 11 bases separating them. The CDR3 is 14 residues long.

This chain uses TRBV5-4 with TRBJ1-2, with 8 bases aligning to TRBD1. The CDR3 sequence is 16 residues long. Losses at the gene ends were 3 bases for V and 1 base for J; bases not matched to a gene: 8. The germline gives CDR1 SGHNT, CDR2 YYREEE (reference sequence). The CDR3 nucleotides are TGTGCCAGCAGCTCGCCCCAGGGGGCTAGTAACTATGGCTACACCTTC. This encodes CASSSPQGASNYGYTF. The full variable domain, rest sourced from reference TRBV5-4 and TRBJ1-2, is ETGVTQSPTHLIKTRGQQVTLRCSSQSGHNTVSWYQQALGQGPQFIFQYYREEENGRGNFPPRFSGLQFPNYSSELNVNALELDDSALYLCASSSPQGASNYGYTFGSGTRLTVV.

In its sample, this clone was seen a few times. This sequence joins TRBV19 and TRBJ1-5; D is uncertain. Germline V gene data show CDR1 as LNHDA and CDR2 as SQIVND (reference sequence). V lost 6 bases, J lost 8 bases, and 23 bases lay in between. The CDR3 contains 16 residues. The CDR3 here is CASRHIFRDVVKPQHF. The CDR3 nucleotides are TGTGCCAGTAGACACATCTTCCGGGATGTCGTGAAGCCCCAGCATTTT.

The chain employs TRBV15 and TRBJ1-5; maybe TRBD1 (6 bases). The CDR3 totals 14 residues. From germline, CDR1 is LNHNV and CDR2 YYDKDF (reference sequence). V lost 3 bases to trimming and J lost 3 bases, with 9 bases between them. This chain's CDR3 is CATSRGQINQPQHF. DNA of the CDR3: TGTGCCACCAGCAGGGGACAAATCAATCAGCCCCAGCATTTT.

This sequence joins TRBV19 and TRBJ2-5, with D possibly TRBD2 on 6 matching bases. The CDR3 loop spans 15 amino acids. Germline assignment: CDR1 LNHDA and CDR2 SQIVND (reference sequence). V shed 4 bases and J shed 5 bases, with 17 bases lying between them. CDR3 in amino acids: CASSTPTSFMETQYF. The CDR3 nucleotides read TGTGCCAGTAGTACTCCGACTAGTTTCATGGAGACCCAGTACTTC.

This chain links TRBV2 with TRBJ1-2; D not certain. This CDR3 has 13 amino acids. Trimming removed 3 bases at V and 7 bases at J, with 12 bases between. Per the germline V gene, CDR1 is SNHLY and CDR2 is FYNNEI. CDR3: CASSEAVPSGYTF. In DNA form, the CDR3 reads TGTGCCAGCAGTGAGGCAGTACCTAGTGGCTACACCTTC.

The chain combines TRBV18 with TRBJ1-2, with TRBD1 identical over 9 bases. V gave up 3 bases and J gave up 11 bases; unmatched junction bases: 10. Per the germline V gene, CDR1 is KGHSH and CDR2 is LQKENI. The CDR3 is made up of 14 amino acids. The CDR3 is CASSPSGTGKMYTF. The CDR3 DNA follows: TGTGCCAGCTCACCCTCTGGGACAGGGAAAATGTACACCTTC.